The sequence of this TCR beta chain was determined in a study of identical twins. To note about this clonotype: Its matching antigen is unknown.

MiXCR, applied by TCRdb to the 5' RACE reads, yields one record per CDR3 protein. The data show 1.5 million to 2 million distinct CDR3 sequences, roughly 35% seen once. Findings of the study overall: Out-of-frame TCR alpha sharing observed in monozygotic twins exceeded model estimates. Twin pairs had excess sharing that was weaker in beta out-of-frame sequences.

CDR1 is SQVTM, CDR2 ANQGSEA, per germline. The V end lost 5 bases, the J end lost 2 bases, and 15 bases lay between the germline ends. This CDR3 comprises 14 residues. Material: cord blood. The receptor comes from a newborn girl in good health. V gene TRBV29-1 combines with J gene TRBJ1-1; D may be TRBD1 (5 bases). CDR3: CSVRFQGDNTEAFF. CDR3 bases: TGCAGCGTTCGCTTCCAGGGAGACAACACTGAAGCTTTCTTT.